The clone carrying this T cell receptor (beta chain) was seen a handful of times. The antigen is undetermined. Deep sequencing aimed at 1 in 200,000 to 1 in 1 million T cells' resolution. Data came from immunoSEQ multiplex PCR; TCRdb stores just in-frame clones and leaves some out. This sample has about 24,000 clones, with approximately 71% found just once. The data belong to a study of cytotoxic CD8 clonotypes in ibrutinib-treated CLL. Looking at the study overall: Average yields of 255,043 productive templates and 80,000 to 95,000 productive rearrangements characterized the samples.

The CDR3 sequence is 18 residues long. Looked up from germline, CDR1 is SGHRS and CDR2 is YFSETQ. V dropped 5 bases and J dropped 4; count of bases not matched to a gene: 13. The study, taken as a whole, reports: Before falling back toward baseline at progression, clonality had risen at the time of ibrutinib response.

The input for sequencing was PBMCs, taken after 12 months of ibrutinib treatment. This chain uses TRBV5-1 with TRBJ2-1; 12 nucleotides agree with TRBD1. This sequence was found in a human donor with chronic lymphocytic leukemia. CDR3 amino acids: CASSPGTGGLLGYNEQFF. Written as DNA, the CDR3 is TGCGCCAGCAGTCCCGGGACAGGGGGCCTATTGGGGTACAATGAGCAGTTCTTC.